These T cell receptor beta chains were read from a single sample in a study of T cells after posttransplantation cyclophosphamide. Method: immunoSEQ multiplex PCR; TCRdb's copy keeps in-frame clones and lacks some. The sample lists around 37,000 clones, roughly 78% occurring once. Sequencing was performed on CD4+ T cells sorted from blood, taken around 2,000 days after a stem cell transplant with posttransplant cyclophosphamide. These receptor sequences come from a female patient aged 35 to 55 who received an allogeneic stem cell transplant from a related donor, was CMV-positive, and had no GVHD. The graft donor may have given rise to some T cells. Both conserved end residues are part of each CDR3. D genes are given only for firm matches.

V gene: TRBV9
J gene: TRBJ1-6
D gene: .
CDR3 protein: CASRLGGEDSPLHF

V gene: TRBV7-8
J gene: TRBJ2-1
D gene: TRBD2
CDR3 protein: CASLPTGGGFNEQFF

V gene: TRBV10-3
J gene: TRBJ2-7
D gene: .
CDR3 protein: CAISESTVLSYEQYF

V gene: TRBV29-1
J gene: TRBJ2-5
D gene: .
CDR3 protein: CSVVFREETQYF

V gene: TRBV19
J gene: TRBJ2-2
D gene: TRBD2
CDR3 protein: CASSIGWEGSTTGELFF

V gene: TRBV11-1
J gene: TRBJ1-1
D gene: TRBD1
CDR3 protein: CASSLGWTGDEAFF

V gene: TRBV19
J gene: TRBJ1-5
D gene: .
CDR3 protein: CASQDLSIGQPQHF

V gene: TRBV18
J gene: TRBJ1-2
D gene: .
CDR3 protein: CASSPGGVNYGYTF

V gene: TRBV2
J gene: TRBJ2-1
D gene: .
CDR3 protein: CASSRDTSYNEQFF

V gene: TRBV2
J gene: TRBJ2-3
D gene: TRBD2
CDR3 protein: CASSTSGGSTDTQYF

V gene: TRBV2
J gene: .
D gene: TRBD1
CDR3 protein: CASSLRTGLHEQYF

V gene: TRBV19
J gene: TRBJ1-5
D gene: TRBD1
CDR3 protein: CASRRDRVSGNQPQHF

V gene: TRBV7-2
J gene: TRBJ1-6
D gene: .
CDR3 protein: CASSLGGWESPLHF

V gene: TRBV5-6
J gene: TRBJ2-7
D gene: .
CDR3 protein: CASSLGTAPQDF

V gene: TRBV7-2
J gene: TRBJ2-3
D gene: TRBD2
CDR3 protein: CASSSGASGSYKDTQYF

V gene: TRBV5-1
J gene: TRBJ1-1
D gene: TRBD1
CDR3 protein: CASSIQGAYNTEAFF

V gene: TRBV19
J gene: TRBJ2-6
D gene: .
CDR3 protein: CASSIDSANVLTF